The 22 T cell receptor beta chains listed next were all sequenced from one sample in a study of T cell responses to AZD1222 COVID-19 vaccine. The table came from immunoSEQ multiplex PCR; TCRdb's copy has only in-frame clones and leaves some out. The profile shows under 150,000 clones, about 90% of them singletons. Sequenced here: peripheral blood, sampled 28 days after the second AZD1222 dose. The receptors stem from an adult who received the AZD1222 COVID-19 vaccine.

The J gene is TRBJ1-2, the V gene TRBV3-1 (or the pseudogene TRBV3-2); possibly TRBD1 for D (5 bases). V lost 4 bases to trimming and J lost 6 bases, with 12 bases between them. This CDR3 spans 13 amino acids. Germline lookup yields CDR1 LGHDT and CDR2 YNNKEL (reference sequence). CDR3 in DNA: TGTGCCAGCAGCCCCTTCCAGGGACATGGCTACACCTTC. Protein sequence: CASSPFQGHGYTF.

J is TRBJ1-1 and V is TRBV6-5, with a tentative D call TRBD1 (6 bases). Germline loops: CDR1 MNHEY, CDR2 SVGAGI. V lost 0 bases and J lost 5, with 16 bases in between. The CDR3 runs to 16 residues. CDR3 bases: TGTGCCAGCAGTTACTCGAGGGGGGGGCCAAAGACTGAAGCTTTCTTT. Encoded protein: CASSYSRGGPKTEAFF.

This chain joins TRBV3-1 (or the pseudogene TRBV3-2) and TRBJ1-6; tentative D call: TRBD1 (6 bases). The CDR3 contains 16 residues. Germline V gene data show CDR1 as LGHDT and CDR2 as YNNKEL (reference sequence). Trimming shortened V by 4 bases and J by 2 bases, and 12 bases separated the two germline ends. The CDR3 spells CASSPIGGTYNSPLHF. The CDR3 region has the DNA TGTGCCAGCAGCCCCATCGGGGGCACCTATAATTCACCCCTCCACTTT.

Worth noting for this clone: The same CDR3 can be traced to other DNA sequences in this sample. The chain uses TRBV5-1 and TRBJ2-1; 14 bases align to TRBD2. The CDR3 length is 15 residues. Germline V gene data show CDR1 as SGHRS and CDR2 as YFSETQ. Trimming removed 4 bases from V and 4 bases from J; junction bases left unmatched: 1. The CDR3 DNA sequence: TGCGCCAGCAGCCGGACTAGCGGGGGGTACAATGAGCAGTTCTTC. This gives the protein CASSRTSGGYNEQFF.

The chain employs TRBV10-3 and TRBJ1-1; D is uncertain. The germline CDR1 and CDR2 sequences are ENHRY and SYGVKD. V was cut by 10 bases and J by 3 bases, with 9 bases left in between. The CDR3 has 11 amino acids. The CDR3 is CATREDTEAFF. The DNA for the CDR3 is TGTGCCACCCGGGAGGACACTGAAGCTTTCTTT.

J is TRBJ2-2 and V is TRBV28; D may be TRBD1 (6 bases). This CDR3 contains 17 residues. The V end lost 5 bases, the J end lost 10 bases, and 26 bases lay between the germline ends. Germline V CDR1 and CDR2: MDHEN, SYDVKM. The CDR3 reads CASSHLDGGEVGAELFF. As DNA, the CDR3 is TGTGCCAGCAGTCATCTCGATGGGGGCGAAGTTGGGGCGGAGCTGTTTTTT. Full variable domain (missing parts from reference TRBV28 and TRBJ2-2): DVKVTQSSRYLVKRTGEKVFLECVQDMDHENMFWYRQDPGLGLRLIYFSYDVKMKEKGDIPEGYSVSREKKERFSLILESASTNQTSMYLCASSHLDGGEVGAELFFGEGSRLTVL.

This clone was observed a single time. V and J are TRBV10-3 and TRBJ2-2; TRBD2 matches at 7 bases. Germline loops: CDR1 ENHRY, CDR2 SYGVKD. The CDR3 has 13 amino acids. The J segment lost 5 bases and the V segment lost 11 bases, leaving 8 bases of the junction unmatched. The CDR3 nucleotides read TGTGCCGCTGGGAGGGCCGGGACCGGGGAGCTGTTTTTT. It codes for CAAGRAGTGELFF.

Written as DNA, the CDR3 is TGTGCCAGCAGTTACTCGAGAGGGCTCACTGAAGCTTTCTTT. Translated, it gives CASSYSRGLTEAFF. The gene calls are TRBV6-2 or TRBV6-3 and TRBJ1-1; D call uncertain. The germline gives CDR1 MNHEY, CDR2 SVGEGT. This CDR3 has 14 amino acids. With 0 bases removed from V and 4 bases from J, the gap between germline ends came to 9 bases.

This chain uses TRBV6-5 with TRBJ1-2, with 8 bases aligning to TRBD1. Germline V gene sequence: CDR1 MNHEY, CDR2 SVGAGI. The CDR3 runs to 12 residues. The trim removed 6 bases at V and 7 bases at J, leaving 4 bases unmatched. The CDR3 protein is CASSQGASGYTF. CDR3 nucleotides: TGTGCCAGCAGCCAGGGGGCGTCTGGCTACACCTTC.

The chain is built from TRBV5-4 and TRBJ2-3, with D perhaps TRBD1 (6 bases). The germline gives CDR1 SGHNT, CDR2 YYREEE (reference sequence). The V end was cut by 0 bases, the J end by 0 bases, with 14 bases between. The CDR3 contains 17 residues. Here the CDR3 reads CASSLDRDPPSTDTQYF. In nucleotides, the CDR3 is TGTGCCAGCAGCTTGGACAGGGACCCACCTAGCACAGATACGCAGTATTTT.

The chain combines TRBV6-5 with TRBJ1-5; 9 bases map to TRBD1. Trimming cost V 6 bases and J 2 bases; bases outside gene matches: 5. The CDR3 covers 15 residues. Germline V lookup: CDR1 MNHEY, CDR2 SVGAGI. The CDR3 DNA is TGTGCCAGCAGGGGGGACAGGGCAGGCAATCAGCCCCAGCATTTT. Translation: CASRGDRAGNQPQHF.

This clone appeared a single time. This chain joins TRBV19 and TRBJ2-2; 13 nucleotides align to TRBD2. Unmatched junction bases numbered 9, after V lost 4 bases and J lost 7 bases. CDR3 length: 17 amino acids. Germline lookup yields CDR1 LNHDA and CDR2 SQIVND (reference sequence). The CDR3: CASSTGTSGGAYGELFF. The CDR3 nucleotides are TGTGCCAGTAGTACGGGAACTAGCGGGGGGGCCTACGGGGAGCTGTTTTTT. Supplemented by reference TRBV19 and TRBJ2-2, the full variable domain reads DGGITQSPKYLFRKEGQNVTLSCEQNLNHDAMYWYRQDPGQGLRLIYYSQIVNDFQKGDIAEGYSVSREKKESFPLTVTSAQKNPTAFYLCASSTGTSGGAYGELFFGEGSRLTVL.

The chain combines TRBV9 with TRBJ2-3; 10 nucleotides match TRBD2. V was clipped by 0 bases and J by 5 bases; unmatched bases: 9. The length of the CDR3 is 17 residues. Germline lookup yields CDR1 SGDLS and CDR2 YYNGEE. Written as DNA, the CDR3 is TGTGCCAGCAGCGTAGCGGATAGCGGGGGGTCCGGAGATACGCAGTATTTT. The encoded protein is CASSVADSGGSGDTQYF.

In its sample, this clone was seen once. J is TRBJ2-7 and V is TRBV5-6; maybe TRBD1 (6 bases). V lost 0 bases to trimming and J lost 1 base, with 17 bases between them. Germline CDR1 is SGHDT and CDR2 is YYEEEE. The CDR3 spans 17 residues. Here the CDR3 DNA reads TGTGCCAGCAGCTTGGCAGCGAGGGGGACGGTGTCCTACGAGCAGTACGTC. This sequence encodes CASSLAARGTVSYEQYV.

The chain recombines TRBV5-1 with TRBJ2-7, with TRBD1 matching 9 bases. The V segment lost 0 bases and the J segment 6 bases; nucleotides outside the gene matches: 4. This CDR3 is 14 amino acids long. Germline CDR1 is SGHRS and CDR2 is YFSETQ. CDR3 in amino acids: CASSLGGTGPEQYF. The DNA for the CDR3 is TGCGCCAGCAGCTTGGGCGGGACAGGGCCCGAGCAGTACTTC.

The chain carries TRBV28 and TRBJ2-3, with TRBD2 matching over 7 bases. The CDR3 runs 15 residues. Trimming cost V 4 bases and J 6 bases; bases outside gene matches: 10. Germline CDR1 and CDR2: MDHEN and SYDVKM. The CDR3 protein is CASSSLAEALDTQYF. CDR3 nucleotides: TGTGCCAGCAGTTCCCTAGCGGAGGCCCTCGATACGCAGTATTTT.

V usage is TRBV4-2 and J usage is TRBJ2-3; 8 bases fit TRBD1. Losses at the gene ends were 6 bases for V and 10 bases for J; bases not matched to a gene: 9. This CDR3 spans 13 amino acids. Germline assignment: CDR1 LGHNA and CDR2 YNFKEQ. CDR3: CASSLATGGSQYF. The CDR3 DNA follows: TGTGCCAGCAGTCTAGCAACAGGGGGATCGCAGTATTTT.

CDR3 DNA: TGTGCCAGCAGATTGAACAGGGCCTATAATTCACCCCTCCACTTT. As protein: CASRLNRAYNSPLHF. This chain uses TRBV11-2 with TRBJ1-6; D might be TRBD1 (6 bases). CDR1 and CDR2 (germline): SGHAT, FQNNGV. Trimming cost V 6 bases and J 2 bases, with 11 bases left between them. The CDR3 is 15 residues long.

The chain joins TRBV5-1 to TRBJ2-5, with 8 bases aligning to TRBD2. V shed 7 bases, J shed 5 bases, and the junction held 16 bases outside the gene matches. This CDR3 contains 16 residues. CDR1 is SGHRS, CDR2 YFSETQ, per germline. Written as DNA, the CDR3 is TGCGCCAGCCGGCGGATTCCGGGAGGGTCGGGGGAGACCCAGTACTTC. It yields the protein CASRRIPGGSGETQYF.

The chain employs TRBV29-1 and TRBJ2-1, with D unresolved. Germline loops: CDR1 SQVTM, CDR2 ANQGSEA. The CDR3 consists of 12 residues. Trimming removed 6 bases from V and 7 bases from J, with 13 bases in between. Here the CDR3 DNA reads TGCAGCGTAGGAACCCAGATAAATGAGCAGTTCTTC. Protein product: CSVGTQINEQFF.

This chain links TRBV7-9 with TRBJ2-2, with D unresolved. Trimming pared 2 bases from V and 6 bases from J, leaving 4 bases between. CDR3 size: 12 residues. Germline values: CDR1 SEHNR, CDR2 FQNEAQ (reference sequence). The CDR3 loop is CASSLRPGELFF. In DNA form, the CDR3 reads TGTGCCAGCAGCTTAAGGCCCGGGGAGCTGTTTTTT.

The chain employs TRBV6-5 and TRBJ2-5; a possible D gene is TRBD1 (5 bases). V lost 6 bases and J lost 5, with 10 bases in between. The length of the CDR3 is 12 residues. Germline V gives CDR1 MNHEY, CDR2 SVGAGI. The CDR3 sequence: CASRRPGETQYF. CDR3 DNA: TGTGCCAGCAGGCGACCAGGGGAGACCCAGTACTTC.